A selection of T cell receptor beta chains follows, all from one sample in a study of blood T cell repertoires in COVID-19. Sequencing was performed with immunoSEQ multiplex PCR; in TCRdb, only in-frame clones are kept and a portion is missing. The repertoire holds 95,000 to 100,000 clones, with 75% to 90% as singletons. The specimen sequenced was peripheral blood. These receptors were obtained from a man at least 80 years old with acute or convalescent COVID-19. The CDR3 runs from the conserved cysteine through the conserved F or W. Each record gives: D gene, V gene, CDR3 protein. A D gene is named only where the DNA matches it firmly.

TRBD1 TRBV19 CASSIVGLQGSNQPQHF
TRBD2 TRBV7-2 CASSLDSGSNEQFF
TRBD2 TRBV18 CASSPSAGGHEQYF
TRBD2 TRBV24-1 CATSDGPSGRGGGETQYF
TRBD1 TRBV25-1 CASSASGGSEKLFF
- TRBV7-2 CASSLGLDGAQETQYF
- TRBV28 CASSPSLGAQETQYF
TRBD2 TRBV5-1 CASRQLAVTDTQYF
TRBD2 TRBV29-1 CSVEGTSGRRADTQYF
TRBD1 TRBV5-8 CASSADRAYQPQHF
- TRBV6-5 CASRRDTNTGELFF
TRBD1 TRBV5-1 CASSLTGDGEYNEQFF
- TRBV6-5 CASSYEAAVEWEKLFF
- TRBV5-4 CASSPRGGNTGELFF
TRBD1 TRBV2 CASSESRGGGQGYEQYF
- TRBV3-1/TRBV3-2 CASSLGLNTGELFF
TRBD1 TRBV7-9 CASSRLRGQKNTGELFF